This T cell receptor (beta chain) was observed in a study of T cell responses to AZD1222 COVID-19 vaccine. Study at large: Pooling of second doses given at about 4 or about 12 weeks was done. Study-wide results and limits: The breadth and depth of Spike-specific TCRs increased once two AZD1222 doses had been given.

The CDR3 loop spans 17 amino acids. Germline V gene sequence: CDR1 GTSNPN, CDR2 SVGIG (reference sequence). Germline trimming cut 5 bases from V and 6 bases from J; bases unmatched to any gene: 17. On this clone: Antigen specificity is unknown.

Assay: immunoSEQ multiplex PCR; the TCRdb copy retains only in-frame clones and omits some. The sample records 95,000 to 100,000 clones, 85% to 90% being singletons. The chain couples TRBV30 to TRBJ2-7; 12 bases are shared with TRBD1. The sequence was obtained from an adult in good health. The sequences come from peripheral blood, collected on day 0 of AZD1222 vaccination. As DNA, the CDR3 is TGTGCCTGGGCCCGGGACAGGGGGCTCCCTTCTGTCGGCGAGCAGTACTTC. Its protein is CAWARDRGLPSVGEQYF.